Sequencing of this T cell receptor (beta chain) was carried out in a study of blood T cell repertoires in COVID-19. Whole-study context: Collection of acute and convalescent COVID-19 samples took place in the United States, Italy and Spain. From T cells, B-cell-depleted T cells, or PBMCs came the material, which was cDNA or gDNA.

Original methodology: Amplification of reference gene primers provided the estimated nucleated cell counts. Assay: immunoSEQ multiplex PCR; the TCRdb copy retains only in-frame clones and omits some. V, J and clone size derive from that table, while D and trimming were established from the DNA sequence. The sample has 180,000 or so clones; approximately 86% are singletons. The sample consisted of peripheral blood. The receptor comes from a woman aged 25 to 39 with active or convalescent COVID-19.

CDR3 DNA sequence: TGCGCCAGCAGCTTTGGGACAACGGAAAAACTGTTTTTT. Translated: CASSFGTTEKLFF. The chain employs TRBV5-1 and TRBJ1-4; D possibly corresponds to TRBD1 (6 bases). This CDR3 spans 13 amino acids. V was pared by 2 bases and J by 8 bases, with 10 bases between. In germline, CDR1 is SGHRS, CDR2 YFSETQ.